This T cell receptor (beta chain) stems from a study of Ad26.COV2.S vaccination and SARS-CoV-2 variants. Whole-study context: As a participant in COV1001, the donor was in the Ad26.COV2.S trial arm.

The data were produced by immunoSEQ multiplex PCR, yet TCRdb's version contains in-frame clones alone and is incomplete. The sample has around 340,000 clones; around nine tenths are singletons. Treatment indicated: 19 received Ad26.COV2.S at low or high dose, single or two shots; about five received placebo; per-sample allocation not given. The samples were gathered on day 63 after the first injection of vaccine or placebo. The CDR3 spans 15 residues. Germline V gene sequence: CDR1 LNHDA, CDR2 SQIVND (reference sequence). The V and J ends lost 5 bases and 4 bases respectively, with 15 bases between them.

J is TRBJ1-3 and V is TRBV19, with D maybe TRBD1 (6 bases). The starting material was peripheral blood, obtained in a trial of Ad26.COV2.S vaccine versus placebo. The sequence came from a person between 18 and 65 years old who received the Ad26.COV2.S COVID-19 vaccine or a placebo. CDR3 DNA sequence: TGTGCCAGTAGTGTCCGGCAGGGGACGGGAAACACCATATATTTT. Residues: CASSVRQGTGNTIYF.